Reported below is one T cell receptor beta chain. The data were obtained in a study of blood T cell repertoires in COVID-19. Turning to the study itself: Whether acute or convalescent, the COVID-19 samples came from the United States, Italy and Spain.

Sequencing used immunoSEQ multiplex PCR; TCRdb keeps in-frame clones, though not all of them. In the table there are more than 25,000 clones, roughly 84% of which are singletons. The CDR3 covers 13 residues. Per germline, CDR1 SGHRS and CDR2 YFSETQ. The V gene lost 3 bases and the J gene lost 0 bases, with 4 bases spanning the gap. Material for sequencing was peripheral blood. V gene TRBV5-1 combines with J gene TRBJ1-3; D ambiguous. The clonotype comes from a man aged 65 to 79 with active COVID-19. The CDR3 coding sequence is TGCGCCAGCAGCTCCTACTCTGGAAACACCATATATTTT. Encoded protein: CASSSYSGNTIYF.